This is a list of T cell receptor beta chains from one sample in a study of T cell changes during pregnancy in multiple sclerosis. The data were produced by immunoSEQ multiplex PCR, yet TCRdb's version contains in-frame clones alone and is incomplete. The sample carries 55,000 to 70,000 clones, about nine tenths recorded once. The sample was peripheral blood, taken in the first trimester of pregnancy. The receptors here all came from a female donor with multiple sclerosis, enrolled in a pregnancy study. The CDR3 runs from the conserved cysteine through the conserved F or W. A D gene is named only where the DNA matches it firmly. Rows give clone size only sometimes, using once, few, many, or a class for an expanded clone.

clone size | D gene | J gene | V gene | CDR3 DNA | CDR3 protein
. | . | TRBJ1-1 | TRBV7-2 | TGTGCCAGCAGCCTCGCTAGCCTTCGGGACACTGAAGCTTTCTTT | CASSLASLRDTEAFF
. | TRBD1 | TRBJ2-7 | TRBV4-2 | TGTGCCAGCAGCCAAGATAAGGGGGCAGGGGTTCCCTACGAGCAGTACTTC | CASSQDKGAGVPYEQYF
once | . | TRBJ1-2 | TRBV11-2 | TGTGCCAGCAGCTTAAATCTCGCAGCTAACTATGGCTACACCTTC | CASSLNLAANYGYTF
. | TRBD1 | TRBJ2-7 | TRBV5-4 | TGTGCCAGCAGCTCGAAACAGGGGGTCCTCTCCTACGAGCAGTACTTC | CASSSKQGVLSYEQYF
. | . | TRBJ1-1 | TRBV19 | TGTGCCAGTAGTATTAGGGGGAACACTGAAGCTTTCTTT | CASSIRGNTEAFF
. | . | TRBJ2-3 | TRBV6-5 | TGTGCCAGCAGTCCCTGGGGGGGCAATACGCAGTATTTT | CASSPWGGNTQYF
. | . | TRBJ1-4 | TRBV7-9 | TGTGCCAGCAGCTTACGGGAGGTAGATGAAAAACTGTTTTTT | CASSLREVDEKLFF
. | . | TRBJ2-7 | TRBV6-1 | TGTGCCAGCAGTGAAGCGGTGGACAGAAACTACGAGCAGTACTTC | CASSEAVDRNYEQYF
once | . | TRBJ1-4 | TRBV19 | TGTGCCAGTAGTATAGGACAGAACCCCGAAAAACTGTTTTTT | CASSIGQNPEKLFF
. | TRBD1 | TRBJ2-5 | TRBV7-7 | TGTGCCAGCAGCTTAGGGACAGGGGGCCTGGAGACCCAGTACTTC | CASSLGTGGLETQYF
. | . | TRBJ1-3 | TRBV6-1 | TGTGCCAGCAGTGATTCAGGAAACACCATATATTTT | CASSDSGNTIYF
. | . | TRBJ1-1 | TRBV5-4 | TGTGCCAGCAGCTCATCAGATGGGGCGGGGTGGACTGAAGCTTTCTTT | CASSSSDGAGWTEAFF
. | TRBD1 | TRBJ1-2 | TRBV18 | TGTGCCAGCTCACGAAGGGACAGCAACTATGGCTACACCTTC | CASSRRDSNYGYTF
. | . | TRBJ2-7 | TRBV10-3 | TGTGCCATCAGCGAGAGCACCCGGACAGATACCTACGAGCAGTACTTC | CAISESTRTDTYEQYF
. | . | TRBJ1-5 | TRBV4-3 | TGCGCCAGCAGCCAAGAGGTAGATCAGCCCCAGCATTTT | CASSQEVDQPQHF
once | . | TRBJ1-1 | TRBV5-6 | TGTGCCAGCAGCTTGGCCTGGGGCACGACAGAGAACACTGAAGCTTTCTTT | CASSLAWGTTENTEAFF
. | . | TRBJ2-3 | TRBV7-6 | TGTGCCAGCAGCTCGTTCAGGGGATTGGCAGATACGCAGTATTTT | CASSSFRGLADTQYF
. | TRBD1 | TRBJ2-5 | TRBV5-1 | TGCGCCAGCAGCTCCATAATAGGGACAGGGCAAGAGACCCAGTACTTC | CASSSIIGTGQETQYF
. | TRBD2 | TRBJ2-5 | TRBV29-1 | TGCAGCGCACTCACTGGGGGACTAGCGGGGGGAATGCACTTC | CSALTGGLAGGMHF
. | . | TRBJ1-4 | TRBV7-9 | TGTGCCAGCAGCTTAGGACAGTTTAATGAAAAACTGTTTTTT | CASSLGQFNEKLFF
. | TRBD2 | TRBJ2-7 | TRBV7-9 | TGTGCCAGCAGCACAGGGACTAGCGGGGCCTACGAGCAGTACTTC | CASSTGTSGAYEQYF
. | . | TRBJ2-7 | TRBV19 | TGTGCCAGTAGTGTGGGACATTCAGGGGAGCAGTACTTC | CASSVGHSGEQYF
. | TRBD2 | TRBJ2-7 | TRBV5-1 | TGCGCCAGCAGCTGGATTGGGACTAGCGGCCCCTACGAGCAGTACTTC | CASSWIGTSGPYEQYF
. | . | TRBJ1-3 | TRBV7-6 | TGTGCCAGCAGCTTAAGTAGTAACTCTGGAAACACCATATATTTT | CASSLSSNSGNTIYF
. | . | TRBJ2-3 | TRBV6-5 | TGTGCCAGCGCGGGGGCCGCAGATACGCAGTATTTT | CASAGAADTQYF
few | . | TRBJ1-2 | TRBV6-1 | TGTGCCAGCAGACAGGACAGTCTCTATGGCTACACCTTC | CASRQDSLYGYTF
. | TRBD1 | TRBJ2-7 | TRBV5-8 | TGTGCCAGCAGCCAGCAGGGGGCCTACGAGCAGTACTTC | CASSQQGAYEQYF
. | TRBD2 | TRBJ2-1 | TRBV2 | TGTGCCAGCCGAGCACTAGCGGACAATGAGCAGTTCTTC | CASRALADNEQFF
. | TRBD1 | TRBJ1-1 | TRBV4-2 | TGTGCCAGCAGCTTACAGGGGGGAAAGGGAGGTGAAGCTTTCTTT | CASSLQGGKGGEAFF
. | . | TRBJ1-5 | TRBV7-9 | TGTGCCAGCAGCTCCTCAGGCGAAAATCAGCCCCAGCATTTT | CASSSSGENQPQHF
. | . | TRBJ2-5 | TRBV10-2 | TGCGCCAGCAGTGAGTGGTCTAAAGAGACCCAGTACTTC | CASSEWSKETQYF
once | . | TRBJ1-1 | TRBV11-2 | TGTGCCAGCAGCTTACGGGGACACGGGGTGGGGGGGGGTGAAGCTTTCTTT | CASSLRGHGVGGGEAFF
. | . | TRBJ1-3 | TRBV6-4 | TGTGCCAGCAGTGACTCGCAGGCTTCAGGAAACACCATATATTTT | CASSDSQASGNTIYF
few | . | TRBJ2-1 | TRBV13 | TGTGCCAGCAGCTCCAGGGGTGAGGATGAGCAGTTCTTC | CASSSRGEDEQFF
. | . | TRBJ2-5 | TRBV7-2 | TGTGCCAGCAGCTTTGGCGGGACGCCGCGGCGGGAGACCCAGTACTTC | CASSFGGTPRRETQYF
. | . | TRBJ1-1 | TRBV5-1 | TGCGCCAGCAGCTATCCGCCGGACAGGAACACTGAAGCTTTCTTT | CASSYPPDRNTEAFF
. | . | TRBJ2-1 | TRBV7-2 | TGTGCCAGCAGCTTAGCGACAGCCCCTACTTCTAATGAGCAGTTCTTC | CASSLATAPTSNEQFF
few | . | TRBJ2-1 | TRBV7-2 | TGTGCCAGCAGCCCGTTGCGGGGCGACAATGAGCAGTTCTTC | CASSPLRGDNEQFF
. | TRBD2 | TRBJ2-5 | TRBV29-1 | TGCAGCGTTGTAACTAGCGGGAGGGCCCTTCCTCTGGGGGAGCAGTACTTC | CSVVTSGRALPLGEQYF
few | TRBD1 | TRBJ1-5 | TRBV19 | TGTGCCAGTAGTATGGGCATGGGACAGGGGTATAATCAGCCCCAGCATTTT | CASSMGMGQGYNQPQHF
. | . | TRBJ1-6 | TRBV5-5 | TGTGCCAGCAGAAACAACAGGGAAAGGAATTCACCCCTCCACTTT | CASRNNRERNSPLHF
. | . | TRBJ2-2 | TRBV5-1 | TGCGCCAGCAGCAGCGGGACAGGAGGGTGGAACACCGGGGAGCTGTTTTTT | CASSSGTGGWNTGELFF
. | TRBD1 | TRBJ2-5 | TRBV10-2 | TGCGCCAGCAGTGAGCCGAATGACAGGGTAGAGACCCAGTACTTC | CASSEPNDRVETQYF
. | TRBD2 | TRBJ2-3 | TRBV6-1 | TGTGCCAGCAGTGACCGGGGGGGCCCAGATACGCAGTATTTT | CASSDRGGPDTQYF
. | . | TRBJ2-5 | TRBV5-4 | TGTGCCAGCAGCCGGGACTCCCAAGAGACCCAGTACTTC | CASSRDSQETQYF
. | TRBD2 | TRBJ2-1 | TRBV5-8 | TGTGCCAGCAGCTTGGCCTTGAGCGGGAGACACTACAATGAGCAGTTCTTC | CASSLALSGRHYNEQFF
many | TRBD1 | TRBJ2-7 | TRBV7-8 | TGTGCCAGCAGCGCTCGGACAGGGACCGAGTACTTC | CASSARTGTEYF
. | TRBD1 | TRBJ2-7 | TRBV6-5 | TGTGCCAGCAGCCTAGGGGGCTCGACCTACGAGCAGTACTTC | CASSLGGSTYEQYF
. | . | TRBJ2-5 | TRBV29-1 | TGCAGCGTTCGCCCGGGGGTTCGGGAGACCCAGTACTTC | CSVRPGVRETQYF